Listed here are 12 T cell receptor beta chains from one sample, sequenced in a study of blood T cell repertoires in COVID-19. The data were produced by immunoSEQ multiplex PCR, yet TCRdb's version contains in-frame clones alone and is incomplete. The sample includes approximately 240,000 clones, around 90% of them seen just once. Sequences were obtained from PBMCs or T cells enriched from blood (not recorded which). The receptors were gathered from a woman in her 30s with acute COVID-19.

This clone was counted a single time. The genes are TRBV6-4 and TRBJ2-2; 7 bases are a match to TRBD1. The CDR3 extends over 15 amino acids. The V segment lost 5 bases and the J segment 1 base; nucleotides outside the gene matches: 4. From germline, CDR1 is MRHNA and CDR2 SNTAGT. The CDR3 region has the DNA TGTGCCAGCAGTCCTAGGGACAGGAACACCGGGGAGCTGTTTTTT. Protein product: CASSPRDRNTGELFF.

This chain links TRBV6-5 with TRBJ2-7; 8 positions agree with TRBD1. The CDR3 has 14 amino acids. Unmatched junction bases numbered 10, after V lost 8 bases and J lost 4 bases. CDR1 is MNHEY and CDR2 is SVGAGI in the germline V gene. Here the CDR3 reads CASGLQGAEYEQYF. In DNA, the CDR3 is TGTGCCAGCGGCCTCCAGGGGGCGGAGTACGAGCAGTACTTC.

In this sample, this clone turned up once. The chain has TRBV23-1 and TRBJ2-1; D is possibly TRBD2 (6 bases). TRBV23-1 is an ORF for which the function is uncertain. The V end lost 7 bases, the J end lost 2 bases, and 24 bases lay between the germline ends. The CDR3 length is 18 residues. The CDR3 bases are TGCGCCAGCACCCCCCCCCGCGGGCGGGGAGCTCCCTACAATGAGCAGTTCTTC. As protein: CASTPPRGRGAPYNEQFF.

In DNA form, the CDR3 reads TGTGCCAGCTCACCGTACAGGGGTTATAATTCACCCCTCCACTTT. Residues: CASSPYRGYNSPLHF. This chain uses TRBV18 with TRBJ1-6; 7 bases are a match to TRBD1. V dropped 3 bases and J dropped 4; count of bases not matched to a gene: 3. The V gene's germline CDR1 is KGHSH and CDR2 LQKENI. The CDR3 contains 15 residues.

The chain links TRBV4-1 to TRBJ2-6; TRBD1 agrees at 7 bases. Looked up from germline, CDR1 is MGHRA and CDR2 is YSYEKL. The CDR3 consists of 18 residues. J was trimmed by 5 bases and V by 5 bases; bases with no gene match: 15. CDR3 in DNA: TGCGCCAGCAGCACAGGGGCTAGAACCACAAGTCGGGCCAACGTCCTGACTTTC. This encodes CASSTGARTTSRANVLTF.

This sequence joins TRBV5-8 and TRBJ2-7, with D possibly being TRBD1 (6 bases). The germline V and J ends were trimmed by 3 bases and 5 bases, with 12 bases remaining between them. This CDR3 is built from 13 residues. Germline CDR1 reads SGHTS; CDR2 reads YDEGEE. The CDR3 protein is CASSYRVLDEQYF. The CDR3 DNA reads as TGTGCCAGCAGCTACAGGGTACTGGACGAGCAGTACTTC.

The J gene is TRBJ2-5, the V gene TRBV29-1; maybe TRBD1 (6 bases). The CDR3 totals 16 residues. Germline V gene data show CDR1 as SQVTM and CDR2 as ANQGSEA. Trimming left V 3 bases short and J 4 bases short, with 21 bases between. The DNA for the CDR3 is TGCAGCGTTGACGGCCAGACAGGTTTGGGGCTAGAGACCCAGTACTTC. This codes for CSVDGQTGLGLETQYF.

The V call is TRBV7-3, the J call TRBJ2-2, with 8 bases fitting TRBD1. Germline loops: CDR1 SGHTA, CDR2 FQGTGA. This CDR3 contains 15 residues. The trim removed 5 bases at V and 6 bases at J, leaving 8 bases unmatched. CDR3 amino acids: CASSLQGVRAGELFF. The CDR3 region has the DNA TGTGCCAGCAGCCTACAGGGGGTTCGGGCCGGGGAGCTGTTTTTT.

This chain links TRBV5-1 with TRBJ2-3; D is perhaps TRBD2 (5 bases). This CDR3 has 14 residues. CDR1 and CDR2 from the germline V gene are SGHRS and YFSETQ. Trimming removed 0 bases from V and 4 bases from J, with 9 bases in between. The CDR3 nucleotides are TGCGCCAGCAGCTTGGTCGGGATGTCAGATACGCAGTATTTT. This encodes CASSLVGMSDTQYF.

The J gene is TRBJ1-6, the V gene TRBV28; 7 bases are a match to TRBD1. This CDR3 contains 16 residues. CDR1 is MDHEN and CDR2 is SYDVKM in the germline V gene. V lost 2 bases, J lost 5 bases, and 6 bases stayed unmatched. CDR3 residues: CASSLTGALDNSPLHF. Here the CDR3 DNA reads TGTGCCAGCAGTTTAACAGGGGCCCTTGATAATTCACCCCTCCACTTT. Based on the CDR3 plus reference TRBV28 and TRBJ1-6, the full variable domain is DVKVTQSSRYLVKRTGEKVFLECVQDMDHENMFWYRQDPGLGLRLIYFSYDVKMKEKGDIPEGYSVSREKKERFSLILESASTNQTSMYLCASSLTGALDNSPLHFGNGTRLTVT.

CDR3 protein: CASSRAGIQGNEQFF. The CDR3 DNA sequence: TGCGCCAGCAGCCGGGCTGGGATCCAGGGTAATGAGCAGTTCTTC. The V and J genes are TRBV5-1 and TRBJ2-1; D might be TRBD1 (5 bases). There are 15 residues in the CDR3. The V end lost 4 bases, the J end lost 7 bases, and 18 bases lay between the germline ends. Germline V gene lookup returns CDR1 SGHRS and CDR2 YFSETQ.

V gene TRBV4-1 combines with J gene TRBJ1-1, with D unclear. The CDR3 totals 14 residues. Germline V gives CDR1 MGHRA, CDR2 YSYEKL. V dropped 0 bases and J dropped 2 bases, with 7 bases sitting between them. CDR3 nucleotides: TGCGCCAGCAGCCAAGACTACTTTAACACTGAAGCTTTCTTT. Amino acids: CASSQDYFNTEAFF.